Included here is one T cell receptor beta chain sequence, with context. Antigen unknown. These data come from a study of Ad26.COV2.S vaccination and SARS-CoV-2 variants. Germline CDR1 and CDR2: MGHRA and YSYEKL. The CDR3 spans 16 residues. V shed 6 bases and J 0 bases; nucleotides not matched to a gene: 7. Whole-study findings and limits: Vaccinated individuals (as opposed to placebo recipients) had higher spike-specific TCR breadth.

Here immunoSEQ multiplex PCR was the method, and the copy in TCRdb shows in-frame clones only, minus some. The sample has about 87,000 clones, around 82% seen once. The starting material was peripheral blood, obtained after recovery from COVID-19. This receptor was obtained from a human donor who had recovered from COVID-19. V and J are TRBV4-1 and TRBJ2-3; 9 bases are a match to TRBD2. CDR3 sequence reads: CASRPGLAVSTDTQYF. CDR3 DNA: TGCGCCAGCAGACCGGGACTAGCCGTGAGCACAGATACGCAGTATTTT.